The clone carrying this TCR beta chain showed up just a few times. What it binds is not known. TCRdb keeps only in-frame clones here, not all; method: immunoSEQ multiplex PCR. The sample lists 29,000 or so clones, more than 75% occurring once. The data were obtained in a study of lymphopenia after photon versus proton radiotherapy. Study outcomes and limitations: Survival link was tested only in deceased patients; proton benefit remains a possibility. A bigger post-nadir fall in TCR diversity correlated inversely with survival time in deceased patients. Post-nadir diversity loss with photons came from oligoclonal expansion, particularly CD8+ Temra cells. Photon-treated patients lost naive T cells and TCR diversity; proton-treated stayed stable.

Trimming shortened V by 2 bases and J by 6 bases, and 7 bases separated the two germline ends. Germline-derived CDR1 and CDR2 are MNHNS and SASEGT. The CDR3 length is 13 residues. V and J are TRBV6-1 and TRBJ2-2; D tentatively fits TRBD1 or TRBD2 (5 bases each). The TCR originated in a woman aged 60 to 75 with cholangiocarcinoma. Some clones in this sample may be carry-over from other donors' samples. Here the sequenced sample was peripheral blood, taken from a patient treated with proton-based radiotherapy. The CDR3 loop is CASSEQGAGELFF. The DNA for the CDR3 is TGTGCCAGCAGTGAACAGGGAGCCGGGGAGCTGTTTTTT.